Below, 5 T cell receptor beta chains from the same sample are listed, as sequenced in a study of cytomegalovirus exposure and HLA in healthy donors (dated by TCRdb to 2016 to 2017). The library was made by the immunoSEQ multiplex PCR assay. For the multiplex PCR, a mixture combining 60 forward primers for TCR Vbeta segments and 13 reverse primers for TCR Jbeta segments was used. The table comes from immuneACCESS by way of TCRdb, which keeps in-frame sequences with V and J called. Part of the clones is missing from these tables; in studies checked, under half for an unresolved V gene and the rest for unknown reasons. For this sample the table gives approximately 190,000 clones, of which 77% were detected only once. The ten largest make up approximately 2.1% of the sample. The sequencing input was PBMCs. These TCRs come from a woman in her twenties or thirties in good health and CMV-seropositive.

This clone was observed a few times. V and J are TRBV28 and TRBJ1-2; tentatively, D is TRBD1 (5 bases). CDR3 size: 11 residues. V was cut by 10 bases and J by 5 bases, with 11 bases left in between. CDR1 and CDR2 from the germline V gene are MDHEN and SYDVKM. The CDR3 nucleotides are TGTGCCACCTCCCGGGGGTATGGCTACACCTTC. It yields the protein CATSRGYGYTF.

This clone was counted a single time. The chain carries TRBV5-1 and TRBJ2-3; 10 positions match TRBD2. CDR1 is SGHRS, CDR2 YFSETQ, per germline. This CDR3 region has 15 residues. The trim removed 1 base at V and 6 bases at J, leaving 5 bases unmatched. The CDR3 DNA is TGCGCCAGCAGCTTGAATACAGCGGGGGGGGATACGCAGTATTTT. As protein: CASSLNTAGGDTQYF.

Concerning this clone: The CDR3 does not close with the conserved phenylalanine or tryptophan, likely indicating a read error. The rearrangement uses TRBV27 and TRBJ2-7; 7 bases agree with TRBD2. From germline, CDR1 is MNHEY and CDR2 SMNVEV (reference sequence). The trim removed 5 bases at V and 7 bases at J, leaving 17 bases unmatched. The CDR3 is made up of 16 amino acids. The CDR3: CASSPSRGDFNDEQYL. CDR3 coding DNA: TGTGCCAGCAGTCCGTCCCGGGGGGATTTTAATGATGAGCAGTACCTC.

The sample holds a few counts of this clone. The genes are TRBV10-3 and TRBJ1-4; the D is unclear. Trimming removed 6 bases from V and 8 bases from J, with 19 bases in between. Per the germline V gene, CDR1 is ENHRY and CDR2 is SYGVKD. This CDR3 has 15 residues. The CDR3 DNA follows: TGTGCCATCAGCGAACGGCCCTACACGGAGGAAAAACTGTTTTTT. It translates to CAISERPYTEEKLFF.

This clone was seen a handful of times. The rearrangement uses TRBV5-1 and TRBJ2-6; unclear D gene. Trimming stripped 5 bases from V and 1 base from J, with 16 bases between. Germline CDR1 is SGHRS and CDR2 is YFSETQ. CDR3 length: 17 residues. CDR3 loop: CASSPYYSDSGANVLTF. CDR3 in DNA: TGCGCCAGCAGTCCTTATTACTCCGATTCTGGGGCCAACGTCCTGACTTTC.